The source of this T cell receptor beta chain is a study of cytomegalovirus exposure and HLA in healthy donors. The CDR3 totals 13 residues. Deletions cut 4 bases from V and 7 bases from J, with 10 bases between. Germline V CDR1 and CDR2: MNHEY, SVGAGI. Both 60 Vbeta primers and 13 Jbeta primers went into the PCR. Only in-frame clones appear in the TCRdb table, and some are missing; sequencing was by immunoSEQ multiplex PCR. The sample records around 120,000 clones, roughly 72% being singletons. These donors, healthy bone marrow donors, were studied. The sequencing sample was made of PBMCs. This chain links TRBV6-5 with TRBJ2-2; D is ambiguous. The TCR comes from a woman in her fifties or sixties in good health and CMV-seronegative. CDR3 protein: CASSSTGGGELFF. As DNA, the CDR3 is TGTGCCAGCAGTTCAACCGGTGGCGGGGAGCTGTTTTTT.